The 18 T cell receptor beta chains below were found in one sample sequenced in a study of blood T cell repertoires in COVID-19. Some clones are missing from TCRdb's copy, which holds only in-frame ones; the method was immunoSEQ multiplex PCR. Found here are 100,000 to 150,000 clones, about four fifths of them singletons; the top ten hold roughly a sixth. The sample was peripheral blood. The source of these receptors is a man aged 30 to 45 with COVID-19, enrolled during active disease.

Here the CDR3 reads CASSLGPEVLSGYTF. CDR3 DNA sequence: TGTGCCAGCAGCTTAGGGCCAGAGGTACTCTCTGGCTACACCTTC. This rearrangement joins TRBV11-2 to TRBJ1-2; D remains unclear. Germline CDR1 reads SGHAT; CDR2 reads FQNNGV. The V end lost 1 base, the J end lost 7 bases, and 16 bases lay between the germline ends. This CDR3 has 15 residues.

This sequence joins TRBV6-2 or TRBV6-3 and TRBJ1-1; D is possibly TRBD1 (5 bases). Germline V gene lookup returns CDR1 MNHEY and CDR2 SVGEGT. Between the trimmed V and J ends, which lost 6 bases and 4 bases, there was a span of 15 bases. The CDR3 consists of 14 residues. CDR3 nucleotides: TGTGCCAGCAGCCGTCGGGGGAGTGGCACTGAAGCTTTCTTT. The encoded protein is CASSRRGSGTEAFF.

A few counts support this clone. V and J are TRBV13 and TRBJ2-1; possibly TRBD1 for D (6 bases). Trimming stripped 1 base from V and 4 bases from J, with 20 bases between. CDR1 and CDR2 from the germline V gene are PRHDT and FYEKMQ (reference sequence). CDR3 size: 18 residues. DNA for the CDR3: TGTGCCAGCAGCTTAGTGGGGGCGACCGACGGAACTTACAATGAGCAGTTCTTC. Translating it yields CASSLVGATDGTYNEQFF.

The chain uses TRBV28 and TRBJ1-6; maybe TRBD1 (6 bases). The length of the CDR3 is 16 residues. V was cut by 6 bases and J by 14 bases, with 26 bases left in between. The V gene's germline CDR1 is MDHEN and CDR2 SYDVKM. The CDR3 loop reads CASRKQGGGAVFALHF. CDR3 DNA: TGTGCCAGCAGGAAACAGGGTGGGGGGGCCGTTTTCGCCCTCCACTTT.

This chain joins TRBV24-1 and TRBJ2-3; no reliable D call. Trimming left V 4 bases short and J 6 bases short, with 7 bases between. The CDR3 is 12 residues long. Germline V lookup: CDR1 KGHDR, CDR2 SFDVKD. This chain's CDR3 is CATSERRDTQYF. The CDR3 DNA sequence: TGTGCCACCAGTGAGCGGCGGGATACGCAGTATTTT.

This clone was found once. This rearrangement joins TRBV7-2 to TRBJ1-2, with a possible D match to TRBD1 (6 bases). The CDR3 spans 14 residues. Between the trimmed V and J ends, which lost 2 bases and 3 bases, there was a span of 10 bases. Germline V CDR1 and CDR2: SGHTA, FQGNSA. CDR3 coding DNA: TGTGCCAGCAGCTTACAACAGGGATACTATGGCTACACCTTC. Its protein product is CASSLQQGYYGYTF. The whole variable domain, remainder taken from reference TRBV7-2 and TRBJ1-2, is GAGVSQSPSNKVTEKGKDVELRCDPISGHTALYWYRQSLGQGLEFLIYFQGNSAPDKSGLPSDRFSAERTGGSVSTLTIQRTQQEDSAVYLCASSLQQGYYGYTFGSGTRLTVV.

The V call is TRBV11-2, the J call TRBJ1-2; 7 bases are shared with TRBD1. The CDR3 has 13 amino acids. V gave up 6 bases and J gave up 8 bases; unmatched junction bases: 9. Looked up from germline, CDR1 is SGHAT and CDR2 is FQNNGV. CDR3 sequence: CASRTWDSKGYTF. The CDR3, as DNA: TGTGCCAGCAGGACCTGGGACAGTAAAGGCTACACCTTC.

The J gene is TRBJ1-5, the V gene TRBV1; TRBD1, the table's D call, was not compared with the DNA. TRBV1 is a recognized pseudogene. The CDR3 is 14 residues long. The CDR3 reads CTSSQDPGNQPQHF. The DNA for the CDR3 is TGCACCAGCAGCCAAGATCCAGGGAATCAGCCCCAGCATTTT.

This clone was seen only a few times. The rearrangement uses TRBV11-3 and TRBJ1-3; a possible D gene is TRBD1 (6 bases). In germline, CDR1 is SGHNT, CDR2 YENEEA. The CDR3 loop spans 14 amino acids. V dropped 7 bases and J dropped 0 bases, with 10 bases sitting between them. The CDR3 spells CASKLDSSGNTIYF. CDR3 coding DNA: TGTGCCAGCAAGCTGGACAGCTCTGGAAACACCATATATTTT.

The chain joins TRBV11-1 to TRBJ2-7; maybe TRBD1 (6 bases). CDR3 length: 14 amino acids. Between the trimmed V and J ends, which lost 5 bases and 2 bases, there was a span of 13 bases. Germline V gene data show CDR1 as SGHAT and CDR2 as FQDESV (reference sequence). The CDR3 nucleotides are TGTGCCAGCAGCGCAGGGGTTGGCCCCTACGAGCAGTACTTC. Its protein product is CASSAGVGPYEQYF.

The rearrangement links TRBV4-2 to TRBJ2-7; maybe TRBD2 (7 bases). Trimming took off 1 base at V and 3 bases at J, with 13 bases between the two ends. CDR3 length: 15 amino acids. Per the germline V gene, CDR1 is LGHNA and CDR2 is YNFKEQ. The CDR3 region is CASSQGGGRVYEQYF. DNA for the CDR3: TGTGCCAGCAGCCAAGGCGGGGGCCGCGTCTACGAGCAGTACTTC.

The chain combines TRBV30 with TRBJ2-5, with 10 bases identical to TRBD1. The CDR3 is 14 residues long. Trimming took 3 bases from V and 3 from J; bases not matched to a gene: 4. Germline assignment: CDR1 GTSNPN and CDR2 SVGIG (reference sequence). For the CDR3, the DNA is TGTGCCTGGAGCCCGGGACAGGGGAAAGAGACCCAGTACTTC. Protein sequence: CAWSPGQGKETQYF.

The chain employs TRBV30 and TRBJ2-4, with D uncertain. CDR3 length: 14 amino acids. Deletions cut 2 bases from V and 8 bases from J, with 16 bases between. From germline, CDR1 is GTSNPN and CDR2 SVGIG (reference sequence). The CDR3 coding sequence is TGTGCCTGGAGTCTCGCCGACTTTCCTGACATTCAGTACTTC. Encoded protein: CAWSLADFPDIQYF.

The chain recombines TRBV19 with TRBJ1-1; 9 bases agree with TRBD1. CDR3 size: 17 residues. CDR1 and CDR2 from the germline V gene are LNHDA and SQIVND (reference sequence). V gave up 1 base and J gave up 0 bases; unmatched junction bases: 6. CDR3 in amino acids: CASSIVRTGAMNTEAFF. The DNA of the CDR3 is TGTGCCAGTAGTATAGTTAGGACAGGGGCGATGAACACTGAAGCTTTCTTT.

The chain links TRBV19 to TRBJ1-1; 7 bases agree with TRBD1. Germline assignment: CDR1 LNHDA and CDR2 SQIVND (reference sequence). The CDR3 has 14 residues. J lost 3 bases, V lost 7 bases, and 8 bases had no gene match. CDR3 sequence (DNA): TGTGCCAGTACGGAGGGGGACAGCTACACTGAAGCTTTCTTT. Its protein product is CASTEGDSYTEAFF.

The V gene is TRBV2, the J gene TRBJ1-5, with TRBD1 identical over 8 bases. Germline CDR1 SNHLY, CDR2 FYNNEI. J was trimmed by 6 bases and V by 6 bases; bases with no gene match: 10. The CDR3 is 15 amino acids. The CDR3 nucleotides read TGTGCCAGCAGGGACCGACAGGGGCCTACTCAGCCCCAGCATTTT. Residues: CASRDRQGPTQPQHF.

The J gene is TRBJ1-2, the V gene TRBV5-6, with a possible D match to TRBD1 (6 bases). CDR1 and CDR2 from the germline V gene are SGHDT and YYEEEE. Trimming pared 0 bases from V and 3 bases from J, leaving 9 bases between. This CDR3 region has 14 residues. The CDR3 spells CASSLGTAYYGYTF. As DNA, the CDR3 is TGTGCCAGCAGCTTGGGGACAGCCTACTATGGCTACACCTTC.

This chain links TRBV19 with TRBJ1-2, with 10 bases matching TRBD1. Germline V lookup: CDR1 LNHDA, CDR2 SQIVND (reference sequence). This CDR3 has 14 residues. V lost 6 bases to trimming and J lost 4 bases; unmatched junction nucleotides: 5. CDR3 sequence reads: CASRGQGSVYGYTF. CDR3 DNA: TGTGCCAGTAGGGGACAGGGGTCGGTCTATGGCTACACCTTC.